This TCR beta chain appears in the sequencing data of a study of T-cell memory formation after mild COVID-19. A remark on this clonotype: No antigen is known for it.

From the 5' RACE reads, TCRdb called clonotypes with MiXCR, one entry per CDR3 protein. Among 550,000 to 650,000 distinct CDR3 sequences listed, roughly 17% were seen once. Study-level results: From day 15 to 85, contracting clones were balanced between CD4 and CD8, whereas later expanders leaned toward CD4+.

The specimen was PBMCs or a T cell subset sorted from them (not recorded which). The clonotype was recovered from an adult woman who had mild COVID-19 (a few samples of this study predate the infection). Cell type and time point are not known.

The DNA of the CDR3 is TGTGCCAGCAGTTACCTCAGGGGTTCGGACACTGAAGCTTTCTTT. Its protein product is CASSYLRGSDTEAFF. The chain couples TRBV6-2 or TRBV6-3 to TRBJ1-1, with D tentatively TRBD1 (6 bases). Between the trimmed V and J ends, which lost 2 bases and 3 bases, there was a span of 13 bases. There are 15 residues in the CDR3. Germline CDR1 and CDR2: MNHEY and SVGEGT.